What follows is one T cell receptor beta chain and its context. It lacks a known antigen. The input lacks base qualities; no much larger clone sits a single base away. Receptor libraries were prepared by PCR. The sequencer was an Illumina HiSeq 2500. Molecular barcoding was employed in the preparation of TCR libraries, with unique molecular identifiers being used to normalize TCRbeta repertoire quantification. Starting from the raw public reads, TCRdb applied fastp trimming at Q25, assembled clones with MiXCR and retained in-frame beta chains. Rows with a matching CDR3 protein are joined into one entry that keeps the most common DNA and genes. Counted in this sample were about 240,000 distinct CDR3 sequences; about 25% of them appeared once. The top ten constitute 2.6% of the sample. The sample's treatment or condition, from its label and the paper: allogeneic hematopoietic cell transplantation with graft depleted of TCRalphabeta T cells and CD19 B cells. The transplant recipients were children given TCRalphabeta/CD19-depleted allogeneic hematopoietic cell grafts.

CDR1 and CDR2 are drawn from the germline V gene: KGHDR, SFDVKD. V lost 1 base and J lost 4 bases; the stretch between them is 14 bases long. Measured from the cysteine to the phenylalanine, the CDR3 is 16 residues long. Left in the record is the CDR3 DNA by itself, 48 bases read in frame from the first base. The entry originates in a study of T-cell reconstitution after alpha-beta-depleted transplantation in children (dated by TCRdb to the mid-2010s). A note on the overall study: Using TCR repertoire profiling, the study quantitatively followed how T-cell immune reconstitution unfolded in children after TCRalphabeta/CD19-depleted allogeneic hematopoietic cell transplantation.

Points the paper makes about the study in general: Hyperexpanded clone frequencies declined over subsequent months; after one year, T-cell counts and TCRbeta diversity were mostly attributed to newly produced T cells. The high TCRbeta diversity at day 60 in some patients was ascribed to recipient T cells and intrathymic progenitors that had survived conditioning. The apparently early recovery of alphabetaT-cell counts about two months after transplant reportedly depended on only several hundred rapidly expanded clones that came from non-depleted graft cells.

The chain joins TRBV24-1 to TRBJ2-3, with TRBD2 as a weak D call on 6 bases. Sequenced here: PBMCs, sampled before TCRalphabeta/CD19-depleted stem cell transplant. The TCR originated in a girl aged 2 to 10 with Fanconi anemia, due to receive a stem cell transplant. At the DNA level, the sequence is TGTGCCACCAGTGATTTTCGGGGGAGGACCGCAGATACGCAGTATTTT. This is translated as CATSDFRGRTADTQYF.